Listed below are T cell receptor beta chains from one sample, sequenced in a study of blood T cells in healthy people across ages. One entry per CDR3 protein results from TCRdb running MiXCR on the 5' RACE reads. The sample records about 1.6 million distinct CDR3 sequences, about 31% being singletons. Material: blood. These receptors were taken from a woman aged 25 to 39 in good health. Both conserved end residues are part of each CDR3. Each record gives: V gene, J gene, D gene, CDR3 protein. The D gene is left open where the match is weak.

TRBV9	TRBJ2-1	TRBD2	CASSVAPASGGGEQFF
TRBV12-3/TRBV12-4	TRBJ1-1	NA	CASSLESANTEAFF
TRBV4-1	TRBJ1-2	NA	CASSHLRGRTNYGYTF
TRBV7-3	TRBJ2-3	TRBD2	CASSSGTSDRTDTQYF
TRBV25-1	TRBJ1-2	NA	CASSARTRPYDGYTF
TRBV2	TRBJ2-2	NA	CASSDINTGELFF
TRBV20-1	TRBJ1-4	NA	CSARDSWGTNEKLFF
TRBV6-5	NA	NA	CASRPQGEGENIQYF
TRBV7-6	TRBJ2-3	NA	CASSLVLSGWDTQYF
TRBV12-3/TRBV12-4	TRBJ2-7	NA	CASSFGQWNEQYF
TRBV20-1	TRBJ2-2	NA	CSARSGQTNTGELFF
TRBV7-2	TRBJ2-3	TRBD2	CASSSQGGRTIDTQDF
TRBV7-3	TRBJ2-3	TRBD2	CASSLTGGSADTQYF
TRBV29-1	TRBJ1-2	TRBD1	CSVEPRQGRYGYTF
TRBV5-1	TRBJ2-5	NA	CASSLSQGLSEQYF
TRBV29-1	TRBJ2-7	NA	CSVEVGVTYEQYF
TRBV11-2	TRBJ1-6	NA	CASSPLRGTNSPLHF
TRBV2	TRBJ2-6	NA	CASSDTPQRGANVLTF
TRBV7-8	TRBJ2-7	NA	CASSLASSDFSYVQYF
TRBV5-1	TRBJ2-5	NA	CASSLSGMGETQYF
TRBV7-9	TRBJ2-1	TRBD2	CASSSERERGNEQFF
TRBV5-5	TRBJ2-7	NA	CASSLGGLVGEQYF
TRBV4-1	TRBJ1-6	NA	CASSQGLGYNSPLHF
TRBV10-3	TRBJ1-4	NA	CAISESLGQSEKLFF
TRBV29-1	TRBJ2-3	TRBD2	CRAGGPGDTQYF
TRBV3-1	TRBJ2-3	TRBD2	CASSQEGAGGPADTQYF
TRBV9	TRBJ2-5	NA	CTSSVADTGRQETQYF
TRBV28	TRBJ1-1	NA	CASGEGGENTEAFF
TRBV5-4	TRBJ2-3	NA	CASSLPKNTDTQYF
TRBV6-2/TRBV6-3	TRBJ2-2	NA	CASSYRQGRRLDTGELFF
TRBV20-1	TRBJ2-1	TRBD1	CSPQGSQYNEQFF
TRBV12-3/TRBV12-4	TRBJ1-5	NA	CASTTRDGSEGQPQHF
TRBV13	TRBJ2-4	NA	CASSPPRGNIQYF
TRBV5-1	TRBJ2-5	TRBD1	CASSPEGQGLTQYF
TRBV20-1	TRBJ2-7	TRBD2	CSAEPSGEKSYEQYF
TRBV5-1	TRBJ2-3	TRBD2	CASSFRGLTSGRTDTQYF